Listed below are T cell receptor beta chains from one sample, sequenced in a study of PD-1 blockade in classical Hodgkin lymphoma. TCRdb keeps only in-frame clones here, not all; method: immunoSEQ multiplex PCR. The top ten hold over 15% of the sample, which has tens of thousands of clones, 80% seen once. The sample consisted of peripheral blood mononuclear cells (PBMCs), taken before the fourth cycle of nivolumab. Receptor source: a human donor with classical Hodgkin lymphoma. Each CDR3 is given with its conserved first and last residue. The order of the fields is clone size, D gene, J gene, V gene, CDR3 DNA, CDR3 protein. The D gene is left open where the match is weak. For some rows the clone size is stated as once, few or many, or as a class when expanded; others skip it.

clone_size: .; d_call: TRBD2; j_call: TRBJ2-1; v_call: TRBV6-6; cdr3_nt: TGTGCCAGCAGTTACCCCCCTAGCGGCTACAATGAGCAGTTCTTC; cdr3_aa: CASSYPPSGYNEQFF
clone_size: once; d_call: .; j_call: TRBJ2-7; v_call: TRBV21-1; cdr3_nt: TGTGCCAGCGTACAGGAAGACTACTACGAGCAGTACTTC; cdr3_aa: CASVQEDYYEQYF
clone_size: .; d_call: .; j_call: TRBJ1-3; v_call: TRBV25-1; cdr3_nt: TGTGCCAGCAGTGAATATGGGGGGGTCTCTGGAAACACCATATATTTT; cdr3_aa: CASSEYGGVSGNTIYF
clone_size: .; d_call: TRBD1; j_call: TRBJ2-3; v_call: TRBV5-6; cdr3_nt: TGTGCCAGCAGCCAGGACAGGGCCGATACGCAGTATTTT; cdr3_aa: CASSQDRADTQYF
clone_size: .; d_call: TRBD2; j_call: TRBJ2-2; v_call: TRBV27; cdr3_nt: TGTGCCAGCAGCTTCTATGGGGGAGGGGACACCGGGGAGCTGTTTTTT; cdr3_aa: CASSFYGGGDTGELFF
clone_size: .; d_call: .; j_call: TRBJ2-1; v_call: TRBV19; cdr3_nt: TGTGCCAGTAGTTATGGGGAGAATGAGCAGTTCTTC; cdr3_aa: CASSYGENEQFF
clone_size: .; d_call: TRBD1; j_call: TRBJ2-7; v_call: TRBV6-6; cdr3_nt: TGTGCCAGCAGCCCGACCGGGACAGGGGCCGAGCAGTACTTC; cdr3_aa: CASSPTGTGAEQYF
clone_size: .; d_call: .; j_call: TRBJ1-2; v_call: TRBV19; cdr3_nt: TGTGCCAGTAGTTTCCTTGCCGACTATGGCTACACCTTC; cdr3_aa: CASSFLADYGYTF
clone_size: .; d_call: .; j_call: TRBJ2-1; v_call: TRBV9; cdr3_nt: TGTGCCAGCAGCGTAGCTTTCGGGAACTCCTACAATGAGCAGTTCTTC; cdr3_aa: CASSVAFGNSYNEQFF
clone_size: few; d_call: .; j_call: TRBJ2-2; v_call: TRBV2; cdr3_nt: TGTGCCAGCAGGGGACGGACTACGGGGACCGGGGAGCTGTTTTTT; cdr3_aa: CASRGRTTGTGELFF
clone_size: .; d_call: TRBD2; j_call: TRBJ2-7; v_call: TRBV18; cdr3_nt: TGTGCCAGCTCACTACAGGGACTAGCGGGGGGGAGTGACGAGCAGTACTTC; cdr3_aa: CASSLQGLAGGSDEQYF
clone_size: .; d_call: .; j_call: TRBJ1-1; v_call: TRBV15; cdr3_nt: TGTGCCACCAGCAGAGACACTGAAGCTTTCTTT; cdr3_aa: CATSRDTEAFF
clone_size: many; d_call: .; j_call: TRBJ1-3; v_call: TRBV27; cdr3_nt: TGTGCCAGCCTGAGAACAGGTTTCTCCTACTCTGGTGGGCACACCATATATTTT; cdr3_aa: CASLRTGFSYSGGHTIYF
clone_size: .; d_call: TRBD2; j_call: TRBJ2-1; v_call: TRBV7-2; cdr3_nt: TGTGCCAGCAGCTCAGCCGGTTCTAGCGGGGGGAATGAGCAGTTCTTC; cdr3_aa: CASSSAGSSGGNEQFF
clone_size: .; d_call: .; j_call: TRBJ1-1; v_call: TRBV19; cdr3_nt: TGTGCCAGTAGTTCACGGGTGAACACTGAAGCTTTCTTT; cdr3_aa: CASSSRVNTEAFF
clone_size: .; d_call: .; j_call: TRBJ2-7; v_call: TRBV5-4; cdr3_nt: TGTGCCAGCAACATGGGAAGCAGAGTGGCCGAGCAGTACTTC; cdr3_aa: CASNMGSRVAEQYF
clone_size: once; d_call: .; j_call: TRBJ1-5; v_call: TRBV19; cdr3_nt: TGTGCCAGTAGTAAAGATCAGCCCCAGCATTTT; cdr3_aa: CASSKDQPQHF
clone_size: .; d_call: .; j_call: TRBJ2-7; v_call: TRBV15; cdr3_nt: TGTGCCACCAGCAGAGGGACAGCCACCTACGAGCAGTACTTC; cdr3_aa: CATSRGTATYEQYF
clone_size: .; d_call: TRBD1; j_call: TRBJ1-5; v_call: TRBV6-1; cdr3_nt: TGTGCCAGCATTGAAACAGGGGGCGGTCAGCCCCAGCATTTT; cdr3_aa: CASIETGGGQPQHF
clone_size: .; d_call: .; j_call: TRBJ1-1; v_call: TRBV29-1; cdr3_nt: TGCAGCGTTGCCCCAGGGTGGGGGATGAACACTGAAGCTTTCTTT; cdr3_aa: CSVAPGWGMNTEAFF
clone_size: .; d_call: TRBD2; j_call: TRBJ2-5; v_call: TRBV9; cdr3_nt: TGTGCCAGCAGCGTAGCAACTAGCGGGGGGACCCAGTACTTC; cdr3_aa: CASSVATSGGTQYF
clone_size: .; d_call: .; j_call: TRBJ1-2; v_call: TRBV6-6; cdr3_nt: TGTGCCAGCAGTCTACCGGGGACGGTCTATGGCTACACCTTC; cdr3_aa: CASSLPGTVYGYTF
clone_size: few; d_call: .; j_call: TRBJ1-4; v_call: TRBV5-1; cdr3_nt: TGCGCCAGCAGCTTGGTGGCGGCTACCTCAACTAATGAAAAACTGTTTTTT; cdr3_aa: CASSLVAATSTNEKLFF
clone_size: .; d_call: .; j_call: TRBJ2-6; v_call: TRBV28; cdr3_nt: TGTGCCAGCAGTTTATCTGCGGAGGGGACTGGGGCCAACGTCCTGACTTTC; cdr3_aa: CASSLSAEGTGANVLTF
clone_size: .; d_call: .; j_call: TRBJ2-5; v_call: TRBV7-9; cdr3_nt: TGTGCCAGCAGCTTGGCTCAGGGGATCCAAGAGACCCAGTACTTC; cdr3_aa: CASSLAQGIQETQYF
clone_size: few; d_call: .; j_call: TRBJ1-2; v_call: TRBV6-1; cdr3_nt: TGTGCCAGCAGTGAACGGCAGAGAACCTATGGCTACACCTTC; cdr3_aa: CASSERQRTYGYTF
clone_size: .; d_call: .; j_call: TRBJ2-5; v_call: TRBV11-2; cdr3_nt: TGTGCCAGCAGCTTAACCAGGGTCGAGACCCAGTACTTC; cdr3_aa: CASSLTRVETQYF
clone_size: .; d_call: .; j_call: TRBJ2-1; v_call: TRBV30; cdr3_nt: TGTGCCTGGAACTTGGAGAATGAGCAGTTCTTC; cdr3_aa: CAWNLENEQFF
clone_size: few; d_call: .; j_call: TRBJ1-6; v_call: TRBV6-5; cdr3_nt: TGTGCCAGCACCTCGGGGGACTCACCCCTCCACTTT; cdr3_aa: CASTSGDSPLHF
clone_size: few; d_call: .; j_call: TRBJ2-7; v_call: TRBV9; cdr3_nt: TGTGCCAGCAGCGTAGCAGGTAGCGGCTCCTACGAGCAGTACTTC; cdr3_aa: CASSVAGSGSYEQYF
clone_size: .; d_call: .; j_call: TRBJ1-2; v_call: TRBV7-2; cdr3_nt: TGTGCCAGCCCCCTATCAGGAGGGAATGGCTACACCTTC; cdr3_aa: CASPLSGGNGYTF
clone_size: .; d_call: TRBD1; j_call: TRBJ1-2; v_call: TRBV9; cdr3_nt: TGTGCCAGCAGGGACGACAGGGGAAGTGATGGCTACACCTTC; cdr3_aa: CASRDDRGSDGYTF
clone_size: once; d_call: .; j_call: TRBJ2-3; v_call: TRBV11-2; cdr3_nt: TGTGCCAGCAGCCCCGACACAGATACGCAGTATTTT; cdr3_aa: CASSPDTDTQYF
clone_size: .; d_call: .; j_call: TRBJ1-2; v_call: TRBV5-5; cdr3_nt: TGTGCCAGCAGCTTCCTCGCAGGGGCCTCCTATGGCTACACCTTC; cdr3_aa: CASSFLAGASYGYTF
clone_size: .; d_call: TRBD1; j_call: TRBJ1-2; v_call: TRBV15; cdr3_nt: TGTGCCACCAGCAGGTATACAGGGGGCGCAGGAAACTATGGCTACACCTTC; cdr3_aa: CATSRYTGGAGNYGYTF
clone_size: few; d_call: .; j_call: TRBJ1-5; v_call: TRBV30; cdr3_nt: TGTGCCTGGAGTGTCCAGGAGGATCAGCCCCAGCATTTT; cdr3_aa: CAWSVQEDQPQHF
clone_size: .; d_call: .; j_call: TRBJ1-1; v_call: TRBV6-6; cdr3_nt: TGTGCCAGCAGTTACTCGAATCCGGGGCGAACTGAAGCTTTCTTT; cdr3_aa: CASSYSNPGRTEAFF
clone_size: .; d_call: TRBD2; j_call: TRBJ2-3; v_call: TRBV4-3; cdr3_nt: TGCGCCAGCAGCCAAGAACCGACTAGGAGGACTAGCGGGAGCACAGATACGCAGTATTTT; cdr3_aa: CASSQEPTRRTSGSTDTQYF
clone_size: .; d_call: .; j_call: TRBJ2-1; v_call: TRBV11-2; cdr3_nt: TGTGCCACAACAGACAGGACCCTGGACGACAATGAGCAGTTCTTC; cdr3_aa: CATTDRTLDDNEQFF
clone_size: once; d_call: TRBD2; j_call: TRBJ2-1; v_call: TRBV9; cdr3_nt: TGTGCCAGCAGCGTAGAGACTAGCGGGGGTCCTGAGCAGTTCTTC; cdr3_aa: CASSVETSGGPEQFF